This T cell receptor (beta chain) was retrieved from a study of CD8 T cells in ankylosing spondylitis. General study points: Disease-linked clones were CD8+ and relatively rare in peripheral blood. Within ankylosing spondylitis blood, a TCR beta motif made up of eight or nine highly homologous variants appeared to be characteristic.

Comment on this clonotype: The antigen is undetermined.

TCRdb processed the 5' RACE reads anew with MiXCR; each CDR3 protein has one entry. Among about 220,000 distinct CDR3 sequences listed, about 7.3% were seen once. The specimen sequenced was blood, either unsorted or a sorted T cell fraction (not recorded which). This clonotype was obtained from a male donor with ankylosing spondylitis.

The CDR3 protein is CASSQDNGGPQETQYF. CDR3 coding DNA: TGCGCCAGCAGCCAAGATAACGGGGGGCCCCAAGAGACCCAGTACTTC. This chain joins TRBV4-3 and TRBJ2-5, with a weak D call TRBD2 (7 bases). Germline V gene lookup returns CDR1 LGHNA and CDR2 YSLEER. This CDR3 region has 16 residues. V shed 0 bases and J shed 1 base, with 12 bases lying between them.